The entry below gives a single T cell receptor beta chain sequence along with its context. Assay used: immunoSEQ multiplex PCR; TCRdb lists only in-frame clones, some missing. The repertoire holds 300,000 to 400,000 clones, with 83% as singletons. This entry belongs to a study of blood T cell repertoires in COVID-19. The V gene's germline CDR1 is SGHRS and CDR2 YFSETQ. Trimming cost V 0 bases and J 2 bases, with 10 bases left between them. The CDR3 has 15 residues. The sequencing sample was made of peripheral blood. This receptor was identified in a man aged 25-45 years with active or convalescent COVID-19. The chain links TRBV5-1 to TRBJ2-3; D call uncertain. CDR3 loop: CASSLARRSTDTQYF. The CDR3 DNA sequence: TGCGCCAGCAGCTTGGCCAGAAGATCCACAGATACGCAGTATTTT.